This paragraph reports one TCR beta chain. Each CDR3 protein gets one entry in TCRdb, which reprocessed the 5' RACE reads and gives no DNA. Its table lists roughly 300,000 distinct CDR3 sequences. This specimen belongs to a study of monozygotic twins with inflammatory bowel disease. CDR1 is MDHEN and CDR2 is SYDVKM in the germline V gene. The CDR3 is made up of 14 amino acids. The TCR was taken from a human donor with ulcerative colitis or Crohn's disease, or a healthy co-twin of an affected twin (not recorded which). The source material was blood. The chain employs TRBV28 and TRBJ2-3; TCRdb's assignment of TRBD1 cannot be checked, as there is no DNA. The CDR3: CAGSRTGGTDTQYF.